This T cell receptor beta chain derives from a study of blood T cell repertoires in COVID-19. Study details: From the United States, Italy and Spain came samples of acute and convalescent COVID-19. From T cells, B-cell-depleted T cells, or PBMCs came the material, which was cDNA or gDNA.

Produced via immunoSEQ multiplex PCR; TCRdb's table is partial and in-frame only. Among some 220,000 clones listed, 82% were seen once. The CDR3 totals 11 residues. The J gene is TRBJ1-5, the V gene TRBV21-1. TRBV21-1 is marked as a pseudogene. Specimen: peripheral blood. The receptor was isolated from an older woman with COVID-19, enrolled during active disease. As DNA, the CDR3 is TGTGCCAGCAGACTAATCCAGCCCCAGCATTTT. It is translated as CASRLIQPQHF.